Below, one T cell receptor (beta chain) is given with its context. This record comes from a study of blood T cell repertoires in COVID-19. Trimming cost V 3 bases and J 6 bases, with 11 bases left between them. This CDR3 is 13 amino acids long. The germline gives CDR1 SGHNT, CDR2 YENEEA. Produced via immunoSEQ multiplex PCR; TCRdb's table is partial and in-frame only. This sample has hundreds of thousands of clones, with roughly 90% found just once. The V and J genes are TRBV11-3 and TRBJ2-5; TRBD2 might be the D (6 bases). Sequenced sample: peripheral blood. The receptor's source is a man in his late teens or twenties with COVID-19, enrolled during active disease. Here the CDR3 DNA reads TGTGCCAGCAGCTTCGGGAGATCGAAGACCCAGTACTTC. Translated: CASSFGRSKTQYF.